This T cell receptor beta chain derives from a study of metastatic and nonmetastatic thyroid tumors. On this clone: Antigen: not known.

TCRdb reassembled clones from the PCR reads with MiXCR. The data contain under 35,000 clones, around a quarter of them singletons. Thyroid surgery was performed in patients who had received no treatment beforehand. Germline CDR1 and CDR2: SGHVS and FQNEAQ. The V end lost 1 base, the J end lost 3 bases, and 9 bases lay between the germline ends. The length of the CDR3 is 14 residues. General study points: Relative to benign nodules, malignant thyroid tumors were reportedly characterized by significantly elevated TCR beta diversity in blood and tumor.

The TCR was taken from a female donor with papillary thyroid cancer or a benign thyroid nodule (not recorded which). Some clones in this sample may be carry-over from other donors' samples. The chain recombines TRBV7-8 with TRBJ1-1; D possibly corresponds to TRBD1 (6 bases). Sample: blood. The CDR3 sequence is CASSLGGADTEAFF. The CDR3 DNA follows: TGTGCCAGCAGCTTAGGGGGGGCGGACACTGAAGCTTTCTTT.